Reported below is one T cell receptor (beta chain). Which antigen it targets is not known. The input lacks base qualities; no much larger clone sits a single base away. The cohort was made up of 650 to 700 healthy bone marrow donors. All cohort members were sampled while nominally healthy, although unrecorded immune exposures were likely present. The donor was CMV seropositive and was included in the group of approximately 300 seropositive cohort members. Each donor provided a peripheral blood sample, and peripheral blood mononuclear cells were used for TCR beta sequencing. Genomic DNA extraction from the blood cell samples was performed with the Qiagen DNeasy Blood Extraction Kit. The data were taken from a study of cytomegalovirus exposure and HLA in healthy donors (dated 2017 in TCRdb). Turning to the overall study: In an earlier analysis of about 560 of the donors, about 260 Gb of sequence data and 120 million or so unique TCR beta sequences from 150 million to 200 million T cells were reported. An early release that covered more than 550 HLA-typed donors contained approximately 300 gigabases of sequencing data and tens of millions of unique TCR sequences. Of the roughly 430 genotyped donors, 65% to 90% fell in the genetic ancestry cluster associated with self-reported Caucasian donors. The study was designed to test whether signatures of past pathogen exposure could be identified by cataloging public T cell receptors. The T cell repertoires of some 670 subjects were profiled by immunosequencing and related to cytomegalovirus serostatus. Along with the 666-subject first cohort, a separate validation cohort of over 90 different subjects was used. To predict cytomegalovirus infection status, the study combined high-throughput TCR immunosequencing, statistical association of individual TCRs with disease status, and machine learning. A later analysis re-analyzed previously published TCR beta repertoires from roughly 690 donors and added high-resolution HLA genotyping to study TCR occurrence patterns. The later analysis used no new phenotypic data to find candidate immune exposures, relying instead on TCR beta sequences and their occurrence across donors. To decide whether each TCR beta V gene segment behaved as functional or pseudogenic, an earlier analysis of some 600 of the donors relied on high-throughput TCR beta sequencing. Donor age, sex, ethnicity and CMV serostatus were compiled alongside the repertoire data. In a later genetic analysis, genome-wide SNP genotypes for about three fifths of the roughly 670 donors were used, and that subset was treated as a discovery cohort. Every discovery cohort repertoire had been produced on one sequencing platform. HLA typing included class I and class II loci at four-digit resolution. The number of typed donors differed by locus: 629-630 for A, B, C, DRB1 and DQB1; approximately 540 for DQA1; around 610 for DPA1; and 450 to 480 for DPB1. Five DR-DQ haplotypes were treated as single units for association and clustering because of strong linkage in the cohort. On average, around 240,000 unique TCR beta nucleotide sequences were sequenced per donor among more than 350 genotyped donors of the cohort, with 15% to 20% of those sequences being non-productive.

Libraries were made using the immunoSEQ multiplex PCR assay. For the multiplex PCR, a mixture combining 60 forward primers for TCR Vbeta segments and 13 reverse primers for TCR Jbeta segments was used. The CDR3 region of rearranged TCR beta genes was amplified from genomic DNA by a multiplex PCR assay. The Illumina HiSeq System was used to sequence the amplified TCR beta libraries as 87-base-pair reads. The study's processing was this. Across the 670 or so repertoires, a later analysis counted approximately 75 million unique TCR beta chains, approximately 12 million of which were shared by at least two donors. To remove PCR and sequencing errors, raw reads were error-corrected and collapsed into unique sequences using a nearest-neighbor algorithm that merged closely related sequences. V, D and J gene segments were assigned by aligning CDR3 sequences to IMGT reference sequences. For a sequence to be retained, a match of at least six nucleotides to both a V gene segment and a J gene segment was required. Rearrangements were called productive when the CDR3 lacked stop codons and stayed in frame with V and J; all others were non-productive. Following IMGT convention, CDR3 was defined as the stretch from the second conserved V-encoded cysteine up to the conserved J-encoded phenylalanine. Sequences without an unambiguous match to a single V gene segment were excluded from the earlier analysis of 500 to 700 of the donors. In an earlier analysis of approximately 590 of the donors, a V segment was called functional when productive rearrangements were above 56.7%, and segregating when the standard deviation between donors exceeded 5%. A statistical classification framework was built to diagnose cytomegalovirus status from the catalog of TCR beta chain sequences. V and J gene assignment, in a later analysis, came from comparing TCR nucleotide sequences with IMGT/GENE-DB human TR gene sequences. Using the TCRdist pipeline, a later analysis assigned CDR3 sequences along with most-parsimonious VDJ recombination scenarios. A later analysis defined each TCR beta chain by its CDR3 amino acid sequence plus V-gene family, and excluded reads lacking a unique V-gene family. As a way to deal with suspected cross-contamination and a sequencing artifact, a later analysis dropped 500 to 700 nucleotide sequences that were highly shared and had low generation probability. In a later analysis, a clonal expansion index for each public chain was calculated from normalized within-repertoire ranks of inferred template counts. In a later analysis, generation probabilities were computed using a VDJ recombination model fitted to out-of-frame rearrangements, and the results were checked against IGoR. In a later analysis, hypergeometric tests were used to score TCR-TCR, TCR-HLA and TCR-CMV co-occurrence, with a repertoire-size bias correction applied to TCR pairs. False discovery rates were estimated in a later analysis by permuting HLA or CMV assignments 20 times. In a later analysis, co-occurring TCRs were grouped with DBSCAN, and TCRdist sequence similarity was added when clustering was performed within HLA-allele-positive subsets. For co-occurrence clustering, repertoires with fewer than 30,000 or more than 120,000 public chains were excluded, along with four or five repertoires with anomalous nucleotide sharing. TCRdb obtained this table from immuneACCESS and retained in-frame rearrangements with V and J assigned. These tables miss some clones; where compared with another copy, unresolved V genes account for less than half of the shortfall, and the remainder is unexplained. D and trimming were read from the DNA, whereas the V and J calls and clone size are those reported in that table. This sample comprises over 150,000 clones, over 75% of them detected only once. The top ten clones comprise 1% of the sample.

Findings and caveats that apply to the study as a whole: The earlier analysis of some 540 of the donors excluded some 15 rarely observed V segments, including chromosome 9 orphons, because counts were too low. Immune exposure information for the cohort was limited to CMV serostatus. The classifier was reported to diagnose cytomegalovirus status with high specificity and sensitivity in both the original and validation cohorts. The 87-base-pair reads could not distinguish some IMGT-functional V segments, including TRBV6-2 and TRBV6-3, so those segments were excluded. A further reported finding was that TCR beta sequences accurately predicted the HLA-A and HLA-B alleles for most subjects in the first cohort. Because HLA typing was unavailable for some donors at each locus, only the typed subset was used in association tests. This cohort had only TCR beta chains sequenced, and the lack of alpha or paired-chain data limited which features could be detected. A later analysis found that HLA-associated TCR beta chains were more clonally expanded and had lower generation probabilities than equally common non-associated chains. Assigning TCR associations to individual alleles was difficult when HLA alleles, especially DR and DQ, strongly co-occurred. The study gave a list of about 150 TCR beta chains associated with cytomegalovirus. Linkage disequilibrium might explain the correlated functional status among segregating V segments, but an unknown experimental factor could not be excluded. In a later analysis, around 17,000 TCR beta sequences were associated with specific HLA alleles at a false discovery rate of 0.05. A later analysis found that most CMV-associated TCR beta chains appeared HLA-restricted, with HLA associations seemingly driven largely by CMV exposure. The authors suggested that the approach could potentially be extended to other disease states and immunological phenotypes. Across donors, most TCR sequences were observed very rarely, whereas some public TCRs were present in many individuals. In a later analysis, the rate of TCR association differed among HLA loci, with DRB1 alleles having the most associated TCRs and HLA-C alleles having the fewest. In a later analysis, several top co-occurrence clusters were reported to appear linked to parvovirus B19, influenza, CMV and Epstein-Barr virus. A later genetic analysis reported fewer N-insertions in productive TCRs among donors in an Asian-associated ancestry cluster than the roughly 620-donor mean. A cluster of highly shared sequence variants was judged likely to represent a technical artifact of the sequencing pipeline. V-gene and J-gene trimming of TCR beta chains was associated with a missense DCLRE1C variant in a later genetic analysis, and the association was replicated in an independent cohort. Roughly uniform sequencing depth across donors was assumed in presence/absence analyses, although this assumption may not hold. Broadly in line with IMGT annotations, most TCR beta V segments showed up in productive rearrangements about 87% or about 30% of the time in an earlier analysis of some 590 of the donors. In vitro tests confirmed that a few of the cytomegalovirus-associated TCR beta chains recognize cytomegalovirus antigens.

The germline V gene specifies ENHRY as CDR1 and SYGVKD as CDR2. V is trimmed back by 8 bases and J by 4 bases, and the junction contains 1 base that no gene match accounts for. The CDR3 goes from the cysteine to the phenylalanine over 12 residues. Of the read, only the CDR3 DNA is kept; its 36 bases are in frame from base 1. This TCR was sampled from a woman in her fifties or sixties in good health and CMV-seropositive. The V and J segments used are TRBV10-3 and TRBJ1-4; 7 central bases correspond to TRBD1. Sequencing used PBMCs. At the DNA level, the sequence is TGTGCCATCCGGGACAGTAATGAAAAACTGTTTTTT. Its coded protein is CAIRDSNEKLFF.